Given below is one T cell receptor beta chain in context. Its antigen remains unidentified. The input lacks base qualities; no much larger clone sits a single base away. The time point label, as the study defines it: baseline, week 1 (first vaccination visit). This specimen's treatment or condition label, per the study, means: pre-vaccination baseline after standard-of-care therapy. The donors had newly diagnosed IDH1-mutant astrocytomas of WHO grade 3 or 4 that showed loss of nuclear ATRX. The samples were drawn from NOA16, a multicentre, single-arm, open-label phase I trial in Germany that tested a mutant IDH1 peptide vaccine in humans for the first time. Visit V03 blood draws served as the baseline sample for immunogenicity testing. The DNeasy Blood and Tissue Kit was used to extract genomic DNA from EDTA blood for TCRB sequencing. The method behind the library was the immunoSEQ multiplex PCR assay. Rearranged TCR beta chain sequences were amplified with the hsTCRB Kit following the manufacturer's protocol. Sequencing of TCRB libraries was carried out on an Illumina MiSeq. The study's processing was this. The proprietary platform of the kit vendor was used for demultiplexing, trimming and gene mapping. TCRdb mirrors the immuneACCESS table, restricted to in-frame sequences. Some clones are absent from its copies; in checked studies, under half trace to an unresolved V gene, and the reason for the others is unknown. V, J and clone size derive from that table, while D and trimming were established from the DNA sequence. This sample is represented by over 15,000 clones; around 95% of them were singletons. The ten largest clones add up to about 3.5% of the sample.

Including cysteine and phenylalanine, the CDR3 has 15 amino acids. Of all the DNA, just the CDR3 is kept, 45 bases in frame from base 1. Trimming leaves V shorter by 6 bases and J shorter by 4 bases, with the junction holding 5 bases beyond the gene matches. Sequences SEHNR (CDR1) and FQNEAQ (CDR2) are obtained from the germline V gene (reference sequence). This sample stems from a study of a mutant IDH1 vaccine in newly diagnosed glioma (dated by TCRdb to about 2021). Broadly, across the study: Of the 32 patients who were treated, about 62% were male and 37.5% were female, and the mean age was around 40 years. For exploratory analyses, longitudinal TCRB deep sequencing was carried out in around 26 treated patients wherever samples were available. Six visits were used for peripheral blood collection: V03 (baseline), V05, V07, V10, V12 and V13. Prior to enrollment, standard therapy consisting of radiotherapy alone, temozolomide alone, or radiochemotherapy with temozolomide had been administered to patients, with the combination being received by most patients.

What the study reported, not specific to this receptor: It was noted by the authors that analyses of patient blood samples could not be reproduced owing to sample limitations. Pseudoprogression seemed to be unrelated to changes in the top peripheral T cell clonotypes found by TCRB sequencing. Vaccine-induced immune responses across multiple MHC alleles were detected in about 93% of patients. PBMC samples for TCRB deep sequencing were selected based on availability.

Sequencing used peripheral blood mononuclear cells (PBMCs), obtained from a glioma patient treated with radiotherapy, temozolomide or both. The receptor was isolated from a woman aged 18-35 years with glioma. Some clones in this sample may be carry-over from other donors' samples. The chain joins TRBV7-9 to TRBJ2-1, and 11 junctional nucleotides match TRBD2. In nucleotides, the sequence is TGTGCCAGCAGGGGACTAGCGGAGGCATACAATGAGCAGTTCTTC. It is translated as CASRGLAEAYNEQFF.